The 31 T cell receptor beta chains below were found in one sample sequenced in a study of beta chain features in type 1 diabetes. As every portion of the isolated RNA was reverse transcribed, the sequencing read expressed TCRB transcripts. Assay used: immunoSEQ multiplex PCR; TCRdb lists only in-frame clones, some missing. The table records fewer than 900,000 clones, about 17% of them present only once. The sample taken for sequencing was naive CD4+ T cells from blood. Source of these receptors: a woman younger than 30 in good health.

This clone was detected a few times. CDR3 region: CAISAGTGGDEQYF. CDR3 DNA sequence: TGTGCCATCAGCGCCGGGACAGGGGGTGACGAGCAGTACTTC. The J gene is TRBJ2-7, the V gene TRBV10-3, with 11 bases that match TRBD1. Germline CDR1 reads ENHRY; CDR2 reads SYGVKD. The CDR3 contains 14 residues. Trimming took 6 bases from V and 5 from J; bases not matched to a gene: 6.

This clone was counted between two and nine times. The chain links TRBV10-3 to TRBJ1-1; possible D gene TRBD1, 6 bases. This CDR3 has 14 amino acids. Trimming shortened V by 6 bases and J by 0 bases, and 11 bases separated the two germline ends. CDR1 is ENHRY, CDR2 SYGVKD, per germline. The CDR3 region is CAISRQEMNTEAFF. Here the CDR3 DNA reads TGTGCCATCAGCAGACAGGAGATGAACACTGAAGCTTTCTTT.

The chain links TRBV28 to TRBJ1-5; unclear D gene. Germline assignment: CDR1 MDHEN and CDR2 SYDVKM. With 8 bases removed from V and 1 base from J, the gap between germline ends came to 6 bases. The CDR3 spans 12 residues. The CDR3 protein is CASVDSNQPQHF. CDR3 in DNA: TGTGCCAGCGTGGACAGCAATCAGCCCCAGCATTTT.

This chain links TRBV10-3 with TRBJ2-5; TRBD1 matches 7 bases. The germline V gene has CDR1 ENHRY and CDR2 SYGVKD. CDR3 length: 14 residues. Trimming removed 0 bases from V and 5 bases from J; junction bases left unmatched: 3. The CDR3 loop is CAISESGGRETQYF. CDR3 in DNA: TGTGCCATCAGTGAGTCAGGGGGCCGGGAGACCCAGTACTTC.

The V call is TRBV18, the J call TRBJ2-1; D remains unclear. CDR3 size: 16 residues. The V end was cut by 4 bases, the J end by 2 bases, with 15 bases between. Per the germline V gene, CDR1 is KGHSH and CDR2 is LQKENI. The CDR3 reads CASSRLTWMTYNEQFF. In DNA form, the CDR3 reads TGTGCCAGCTCACGGCTGACATGGATGACCTACAATGAGCAGTTCTTC. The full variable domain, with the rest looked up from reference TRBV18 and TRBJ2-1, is NAGVMQNPRHLVRRRGQEARLRCSPMKGHSHVYWYRQLPEEGLKFMVYLQKENIIDESGMPKERFSAEFPKEGPSILRIQQVVRGDSAAYFCASSRLTWMTYNEQFFGPGTRLTVL.

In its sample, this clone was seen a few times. The CDR3 reads CASSFPSGANVLTF. CDR3 nucleotides: TGTGCCAGCAGCTTTCCCTCTGGGGCCAACGTCCTGACTTTC. The chain is built from TRBV5-4 and TRBJ2-6; unclear D gene. The CDR3 extends over 14 amino acids. Trimming pared 2 bases from V and 0 bases from J, leaving 3 bases between. Germline V gene data show CDR1 as SGHNT and CDR2 as YYREEE (reference sequence).

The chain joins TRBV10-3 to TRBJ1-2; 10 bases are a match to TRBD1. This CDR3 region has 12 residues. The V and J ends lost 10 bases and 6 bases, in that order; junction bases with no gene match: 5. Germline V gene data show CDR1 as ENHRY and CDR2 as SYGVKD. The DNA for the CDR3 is TGTGCCACGACAGGGGGCATCGATGGCTACACCTTC. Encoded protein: CATTGGIDGYTF.

The DNA for the CDR3 is TGCGCCAGCAGTGCCACAGCGGGGGCCTGGTACAATGAGCAGTTCTTC. Its translation is CASSATAGAWYNEQFF. The V gene is TRBV10-1, the J gene TRBJ2-1, with 8 bases identical to TRBD2. The V and J ends lost 4 bases and 4 bases, in that order; junction bases with no gene match: 9. This CDR3 contains 16 residues. Germline loops: CDR1 WNHNN, CDR2 SYGVQD (reference sequence).

CDR3 protein: CASTYSSGPLNEQFF. The CDR3 DNA reads as TGTGCCAGCACCTACTCTAGCGGGCCGCTCAATGAGCAGTTCTTC. The J gene is TRBJ2-1, the V gene TRBV2; 8 nucleotides agree with TRBD2. Germline lookup yields CDR1 SNHLY and CDR2 FYNNEI. V dropped 7 bases and J dropped 6; count of bases not matched to a gene: 11. This CDR3 is 15 amino acids long. The full variable domain, completed using reference TRBV2 and TRBJ2-1, is EPEVTQTPSHQVTQMGQEVILRCVPISNHLYFYWYRQILGQKVEFLVSFYNNEISEKSEIFDDQFSVERPDGSNFTLKIRSTKLEDSAMYFCASTYSSGPLNEQFFGPGTRLTVL.

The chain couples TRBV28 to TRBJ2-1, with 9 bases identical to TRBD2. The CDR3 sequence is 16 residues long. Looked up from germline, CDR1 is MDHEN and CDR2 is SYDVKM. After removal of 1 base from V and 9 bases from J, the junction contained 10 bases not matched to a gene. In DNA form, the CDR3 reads TGTGCCAGCAGTTTATTCGTAGCGGGAGTTGGTGTTGAGCAGTTCTTC. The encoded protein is CASSLFVAGVGVEQFF.

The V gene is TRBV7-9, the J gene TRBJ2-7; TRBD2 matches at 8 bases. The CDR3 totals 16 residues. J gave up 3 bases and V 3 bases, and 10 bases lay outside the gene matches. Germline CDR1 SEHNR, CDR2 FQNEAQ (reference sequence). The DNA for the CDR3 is TGTGCCAGCAGCTTTGCCGCGGGACTAGACAACTACGAGCAGTACTTC. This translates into CASSFAAGLDNYEQYF. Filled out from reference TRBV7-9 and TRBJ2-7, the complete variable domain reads DTGVSQNPRHKITKRGQNVTFRCDPISEHNRLYWYRQTLGQGPEFLTYFQNEAQLEKSRLLSDRFSAERPKGSFSTLEIQRTEQGDSAMYLCASSFAAGLDNYEQYFGPGTRLTVT.

This CDR3 is CASSLQHTDTQYF. The CDR3 bases are TGTGCCAGCAGCTTACAGCACACAGATACGCAGTATTTT. The genes are TRBV7-2 and TRBJ2-3; D is undetermined. The CDR3 contains 13 residues. Germline CDR1 is SGHTA and CDR2 is FQGNSA. The V end lost 2 bases, the J end lost 2 bases, and 5 bases lay between the germline ends.

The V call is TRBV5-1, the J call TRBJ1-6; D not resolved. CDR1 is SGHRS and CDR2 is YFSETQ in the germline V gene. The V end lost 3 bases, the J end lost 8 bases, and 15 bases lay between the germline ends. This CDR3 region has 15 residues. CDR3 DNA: TGCGCCAGCAGCTCAAGACCCGTAGCGGATTCACCCCTCCACTTT. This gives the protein CASSSRPVADSPLHF.

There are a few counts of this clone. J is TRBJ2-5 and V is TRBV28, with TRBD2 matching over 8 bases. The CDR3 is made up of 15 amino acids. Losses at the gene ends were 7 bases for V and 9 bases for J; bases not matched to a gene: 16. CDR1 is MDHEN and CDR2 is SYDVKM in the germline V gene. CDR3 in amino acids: CASITAGAGVSAQYF. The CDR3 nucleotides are TGTGCCAGCATCACAGCGGGAGCGGGGGTATCGGCCCAGTACTTC.

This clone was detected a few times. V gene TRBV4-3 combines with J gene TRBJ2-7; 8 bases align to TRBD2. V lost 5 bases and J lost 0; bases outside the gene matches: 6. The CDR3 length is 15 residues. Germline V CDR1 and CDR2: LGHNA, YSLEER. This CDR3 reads CASSDSGTSSYEQYF. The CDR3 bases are TGCGCCAGCAGCGATAGCGGGACGAGCTCCTACGAGCAGTACTTC.

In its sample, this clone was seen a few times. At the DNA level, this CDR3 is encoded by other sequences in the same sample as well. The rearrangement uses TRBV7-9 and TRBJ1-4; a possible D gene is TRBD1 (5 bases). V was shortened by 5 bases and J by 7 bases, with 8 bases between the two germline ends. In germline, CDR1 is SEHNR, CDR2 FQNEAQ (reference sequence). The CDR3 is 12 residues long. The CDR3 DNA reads TGTGCCAGCAGCCCGGGGGGTGAAAAACTGTTTTTT. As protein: CASSPGGEKLFF.

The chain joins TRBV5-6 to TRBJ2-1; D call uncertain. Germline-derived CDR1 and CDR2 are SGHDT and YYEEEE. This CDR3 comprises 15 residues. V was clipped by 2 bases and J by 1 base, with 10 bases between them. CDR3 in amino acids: CASSFGRSSYNEQFF. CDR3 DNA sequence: TGTGCCAGCAGCTTTGGGCGGTCTTCCTACAATGAGCAGTTCTTC. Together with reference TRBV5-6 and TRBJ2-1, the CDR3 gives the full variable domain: DAGVTQSPTHLIKTRGQQVTLRCSPKSGHDTVSWYQQALGQGPQFIFQYYEEEERQRGNFPDRFSGHQFPNYSSELNVNALLLGDSALYLCASSFGRSSYNEQFFGPGTRLTVL.

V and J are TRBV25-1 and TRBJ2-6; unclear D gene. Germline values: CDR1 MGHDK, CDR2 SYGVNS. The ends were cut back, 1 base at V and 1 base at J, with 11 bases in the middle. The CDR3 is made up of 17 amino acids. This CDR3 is CASSESSLGSGANVLTF. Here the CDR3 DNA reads TGTGCCAGCAGTGAATCAAGTCTGGGATCTGGGGCCAACGTCCTGACTTTC.

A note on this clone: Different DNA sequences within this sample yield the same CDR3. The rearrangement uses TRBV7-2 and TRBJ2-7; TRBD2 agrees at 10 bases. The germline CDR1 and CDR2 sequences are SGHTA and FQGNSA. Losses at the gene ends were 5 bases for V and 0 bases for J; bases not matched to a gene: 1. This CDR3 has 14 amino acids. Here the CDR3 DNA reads TGTGCCAGCAGCAGGACTAGCGGCTCCTACGAGCAGTACTTC. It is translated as CASSRTSGSYEQYF.

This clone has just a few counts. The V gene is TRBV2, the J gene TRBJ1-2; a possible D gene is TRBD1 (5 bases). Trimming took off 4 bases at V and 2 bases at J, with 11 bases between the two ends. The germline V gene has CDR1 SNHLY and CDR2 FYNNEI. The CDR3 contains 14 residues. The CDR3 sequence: CASSVLGQNYGYTF. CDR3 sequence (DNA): TGTGCCAGCAGTGTACTGGGGCAGAACTATGGCTACACCTTC.

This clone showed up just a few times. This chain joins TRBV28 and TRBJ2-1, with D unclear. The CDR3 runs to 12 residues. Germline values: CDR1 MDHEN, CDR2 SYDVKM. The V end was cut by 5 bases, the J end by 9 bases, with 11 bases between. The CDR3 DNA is TGTGCCAGCAGTCTTCCCTCAAGTGAGCAGTTCTTC. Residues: CASSLPSSEQFF.

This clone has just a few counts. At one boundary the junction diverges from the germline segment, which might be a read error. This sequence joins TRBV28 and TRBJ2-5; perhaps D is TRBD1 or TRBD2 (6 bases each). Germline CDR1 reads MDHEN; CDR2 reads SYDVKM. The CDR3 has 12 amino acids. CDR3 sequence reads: CASSLKGGRADF. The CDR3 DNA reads TGTGCCAGCAGTTTAAAGGGGGGCAGGGCGGACTTC.

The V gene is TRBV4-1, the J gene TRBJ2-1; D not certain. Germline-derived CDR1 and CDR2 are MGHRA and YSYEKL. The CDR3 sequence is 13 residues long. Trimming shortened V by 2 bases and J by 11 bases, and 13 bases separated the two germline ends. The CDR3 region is CASSQSMQAQQFF. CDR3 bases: TGCGCCAGCAGCCAATCTATGCAGGCTCAGCAGTTCTTC.

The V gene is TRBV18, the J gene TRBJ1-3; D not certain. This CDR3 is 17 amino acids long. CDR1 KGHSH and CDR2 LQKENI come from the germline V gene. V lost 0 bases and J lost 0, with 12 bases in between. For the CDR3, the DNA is TGTGCCAGCTCACCACCGAAAACTCCAAACTCTGGAAACACCATATATTTT. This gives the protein CASSPPKTPNSGNTIYF.

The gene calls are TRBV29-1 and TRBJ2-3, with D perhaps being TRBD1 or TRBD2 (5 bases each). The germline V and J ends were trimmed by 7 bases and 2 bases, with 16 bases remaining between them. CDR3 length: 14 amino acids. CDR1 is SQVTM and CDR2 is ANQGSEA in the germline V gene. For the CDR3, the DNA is TGCAGCGCGGACCGGGACGCATTCACAGATACGCAGTATTTT. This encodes CSADRDAFTDTQYF.

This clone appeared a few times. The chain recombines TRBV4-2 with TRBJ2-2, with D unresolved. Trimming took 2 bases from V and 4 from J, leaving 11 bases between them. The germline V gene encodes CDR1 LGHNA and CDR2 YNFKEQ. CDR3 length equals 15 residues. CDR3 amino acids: CASSQLGSFTGELFF. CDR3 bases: TGTGCCAGCAGCCAATTAGGCAGCTTCACCGGGGAGCTGTTTTTT.

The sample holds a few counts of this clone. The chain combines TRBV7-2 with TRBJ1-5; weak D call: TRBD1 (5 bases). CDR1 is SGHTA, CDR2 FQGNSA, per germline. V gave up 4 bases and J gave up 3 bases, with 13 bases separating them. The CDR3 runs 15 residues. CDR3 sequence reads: CASSSPGRDNQPQHF. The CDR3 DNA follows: TGTGCCAGCAGCTCCCCGGGACGGGACAATCAGCCCCAGCATTTT.

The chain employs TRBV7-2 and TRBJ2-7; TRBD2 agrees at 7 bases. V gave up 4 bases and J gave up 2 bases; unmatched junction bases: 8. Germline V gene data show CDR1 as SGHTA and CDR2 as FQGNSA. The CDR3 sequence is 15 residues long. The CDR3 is CASSSQERGAYEQYF. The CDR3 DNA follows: TGTGCCAGCAGCTCACAGGAGCGGGGAGCCTACGAGCAGTACTTC.

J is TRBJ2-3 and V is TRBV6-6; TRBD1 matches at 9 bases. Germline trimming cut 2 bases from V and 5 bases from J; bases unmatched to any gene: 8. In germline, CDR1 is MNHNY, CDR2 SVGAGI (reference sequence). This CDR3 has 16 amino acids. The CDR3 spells CASSYQGGQGIDTQYF. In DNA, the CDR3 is TGTGCCAGCAGTTACCAGGGGGGACAGGGAATAGATACGCAGTATTTT.

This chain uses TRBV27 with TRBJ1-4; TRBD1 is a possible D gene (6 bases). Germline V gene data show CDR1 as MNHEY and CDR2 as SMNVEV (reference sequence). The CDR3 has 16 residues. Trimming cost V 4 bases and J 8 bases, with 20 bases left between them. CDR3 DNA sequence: TGTGCCAGCAGTTCCCACAGGGACCGGCTTACGGAAAAACTGTTTTTT. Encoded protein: CASSSHRDRLTEKLFF.

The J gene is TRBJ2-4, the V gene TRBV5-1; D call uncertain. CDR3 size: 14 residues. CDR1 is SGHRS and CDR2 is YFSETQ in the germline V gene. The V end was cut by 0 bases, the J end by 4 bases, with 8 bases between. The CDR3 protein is CASSLDIRKNIQYF. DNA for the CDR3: TGCGCCAGCAGCTTGGATATCAGGAAAAACATTCAGTACTTC.